A single sample gave rise to the 3 T cell receptor beta chains below, sequenced in a study of post-analysis software for immune sequencing data. General study points: The five TRBV segments detected at higher frequency in patients than in controls included TRBV5-6, TRBV5-1 and TRBV20-1.

The antigens these receptors bind are not known. The library was made from cDNA and included unique molecular identifiers. TCRdb reprocessed the PCR reads with MiXCR, giving one entry per CDR3 protein. This repertoire shows more than 500,000 distinct CDR3 sequences, under 40% found once; its top ten account for around 6%. Sequencing used blood. The receptors come from a girl between 2 and 17 years old with multiple sclerosis.

V and J are TRBV29-1 and TRBJ1-2; no firm D call. The germline V and J ends were trimmed by 6 bases and 8 bases, with 22 bases remaining between them. Per germline, CDR1 SQVTM and CDR2 ANQGSEA. CDR3 length: 14 residues. The CDR3 sequence is CSVAEGIGSEGYTF. The CDR3, as DNA: TGCAGCGTGGCTGAGGGTATAGGGTCGGAAGGCTACACCTTC.

The chain combines TRBV20-1 with TRBJ2-3; tentative D call: TRBD2 (7 bases). Germline lookup yields CDR1 DFQATT and CDR2 SNEGSKA (reference sequence). This CDR3 has 15 residues. V was pared by 0 bases and J by 4 bases, with 14 bases between. CDR3 DNA: TGCAGTGCTAGAGACCCGCGGGGGCGCGCAGATACGCAGTATTTT. Amino acids: CSARDPRGRADTQYF.

This clonotype was picked up a small number of times. The V gene is TRBV5-1, the J gene TRBJ2-3; no firm D call. The CDR3 totals 16 residues. V lost 0 bases to trimming and J lost 2 bases, with 13 bases between them. Germline V lookup: CDR1 SGHRS, CDR2 YFSETQ. CDR3 coding DNA: TGCGCCAGCAGCTTGGCCGTCACCACCTTCACAGATACGCAGTATTTT. Encoded protein: CASSLAVTTFTDTQYF.